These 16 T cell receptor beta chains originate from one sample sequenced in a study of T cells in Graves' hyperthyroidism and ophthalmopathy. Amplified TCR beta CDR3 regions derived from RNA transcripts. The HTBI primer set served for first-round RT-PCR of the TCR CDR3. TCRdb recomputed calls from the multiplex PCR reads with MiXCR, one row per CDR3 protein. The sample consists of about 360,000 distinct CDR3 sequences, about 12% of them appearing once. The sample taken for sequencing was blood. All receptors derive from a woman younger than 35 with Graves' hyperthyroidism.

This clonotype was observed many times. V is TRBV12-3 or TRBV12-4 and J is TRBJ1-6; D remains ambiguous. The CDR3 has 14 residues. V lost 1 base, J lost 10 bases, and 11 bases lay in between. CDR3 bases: TGTGCCAGCAGTTTAGGGTCCGCCGGGTCACCCCTCCACTTT. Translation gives CASSLGSAGSPLHF.

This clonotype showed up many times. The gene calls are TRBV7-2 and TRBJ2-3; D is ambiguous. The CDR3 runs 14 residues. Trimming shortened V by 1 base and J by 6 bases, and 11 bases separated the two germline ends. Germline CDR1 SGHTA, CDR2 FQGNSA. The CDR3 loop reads CASSLGPIQDTQYF. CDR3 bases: TGTGCCAGCAGCTTAGGGCCTATCCAGGATACGCAGTATTTT.

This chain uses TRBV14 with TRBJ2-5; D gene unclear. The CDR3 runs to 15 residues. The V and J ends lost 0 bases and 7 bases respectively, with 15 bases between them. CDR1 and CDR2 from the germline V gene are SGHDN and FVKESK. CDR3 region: CASSQEVGVRWTQYF. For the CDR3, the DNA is TGTGCCAGCAGCCAAGAAGTTGGGGTTCGATGGACCCAGTACTTC.

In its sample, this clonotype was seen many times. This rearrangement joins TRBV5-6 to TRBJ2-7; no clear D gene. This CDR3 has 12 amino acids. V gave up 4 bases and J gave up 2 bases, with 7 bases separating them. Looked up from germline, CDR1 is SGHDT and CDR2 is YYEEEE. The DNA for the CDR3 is TGTGCCAGCAGCCTGACTCCCTACGAGCAGTACTTC. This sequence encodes CASSLTPYEQYF.

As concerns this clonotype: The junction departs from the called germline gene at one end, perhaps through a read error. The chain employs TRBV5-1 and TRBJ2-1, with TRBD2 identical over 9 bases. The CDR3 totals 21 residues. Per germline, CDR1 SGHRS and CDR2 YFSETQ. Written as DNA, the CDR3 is TGTGCCAGCAGCTTGGTACGGGGGAAGGACTCTTTAGCGGGAGCTTCATATGAGCAGTTCTTC. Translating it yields CASSLVRGKDSLAGASYEQFF.

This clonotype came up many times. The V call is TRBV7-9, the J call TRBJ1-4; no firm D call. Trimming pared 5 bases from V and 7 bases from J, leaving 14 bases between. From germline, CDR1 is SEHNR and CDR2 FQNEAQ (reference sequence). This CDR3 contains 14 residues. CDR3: CASSPNGGSEKLFF. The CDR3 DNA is TGTGCCAGCAGCCCTAATGGAGGTAGTGAAAAACTGTTTTTT.

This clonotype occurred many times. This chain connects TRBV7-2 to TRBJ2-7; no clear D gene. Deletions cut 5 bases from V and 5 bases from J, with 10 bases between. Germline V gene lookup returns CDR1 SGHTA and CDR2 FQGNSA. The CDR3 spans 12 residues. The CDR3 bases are TGTGCCAGCAGCCCGTACAGAAACGAGCAGTACTTC. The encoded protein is CASSPYRNEQYF.

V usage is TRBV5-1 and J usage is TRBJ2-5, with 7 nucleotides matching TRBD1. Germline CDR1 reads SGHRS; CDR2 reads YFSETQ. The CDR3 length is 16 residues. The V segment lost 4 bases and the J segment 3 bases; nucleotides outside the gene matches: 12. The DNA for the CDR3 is TGCGCCAGCAGCCTGGTCGGGACAGATAGGGAAGAGACCCAGTACTTC. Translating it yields CASSLVGTDREETQYF.

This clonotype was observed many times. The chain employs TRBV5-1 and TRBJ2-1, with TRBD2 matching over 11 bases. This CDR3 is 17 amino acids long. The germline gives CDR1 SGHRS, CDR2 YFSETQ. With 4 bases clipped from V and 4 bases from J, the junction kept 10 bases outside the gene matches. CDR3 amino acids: CASSPMLAGGVYNEQFF. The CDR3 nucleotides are TGCGCCAGCAGCCCTATGCTAGCGGGAGGAGTATACAATGAGCAGTTCTTC.

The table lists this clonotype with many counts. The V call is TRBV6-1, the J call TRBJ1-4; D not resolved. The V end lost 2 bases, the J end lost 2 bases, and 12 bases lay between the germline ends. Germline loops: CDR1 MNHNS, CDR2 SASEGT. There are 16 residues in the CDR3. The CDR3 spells CASSETRRGTNEKLFF. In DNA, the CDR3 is TGTGCCAGCAGTGAAACGAGGCGTGGGACTAATGAAAAACTGTTTTTT.

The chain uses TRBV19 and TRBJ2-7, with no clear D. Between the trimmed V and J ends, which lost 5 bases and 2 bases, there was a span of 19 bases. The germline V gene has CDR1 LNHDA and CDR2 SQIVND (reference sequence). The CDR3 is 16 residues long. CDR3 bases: TGTGCCAGTAGTCCCGCCTGGGCTAGATCAGCCTACGAGCAGTACTTC. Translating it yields CASSPAWARSAYEQYF.

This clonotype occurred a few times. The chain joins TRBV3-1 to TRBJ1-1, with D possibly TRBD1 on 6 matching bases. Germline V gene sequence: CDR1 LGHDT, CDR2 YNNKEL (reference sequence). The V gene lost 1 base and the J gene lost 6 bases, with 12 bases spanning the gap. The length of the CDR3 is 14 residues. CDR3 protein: CASSQGQAAAEAFF. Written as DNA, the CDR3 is TGTGCCAGCAGCCAAGGACAGGCGGCGGCTGAAGCTTTCTTT. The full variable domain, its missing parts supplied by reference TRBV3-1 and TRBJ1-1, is DTAVSQTPKYLVTQMGNDKSIKCEQNLGHDTMYWYKQDSKKFLKIMFSYNNKELIINETVPNRFSPKSPDKAHLNLHINSLELGDSAVYFCASSQGQAAAEAFFGQGTRLTVV.

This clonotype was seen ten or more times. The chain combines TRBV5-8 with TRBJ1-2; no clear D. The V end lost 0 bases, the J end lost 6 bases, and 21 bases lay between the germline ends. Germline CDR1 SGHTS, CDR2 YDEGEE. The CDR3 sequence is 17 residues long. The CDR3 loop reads CASSLATVSPRSHGYTF. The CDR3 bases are TGTGCCAGCAGCTTGGCTACAGTCTCACCACGGAGTCATGGCTACACCTTC.

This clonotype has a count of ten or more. CDR3 loop: CASTQLGGGGYTF. DNA for the CDR3: TGTGCCAGCACCCAGTTAGGGGGCGGTGGCTACACCTTC. This chain uses TRBV6-1 with TRBJ1-2, with 7 nucleotides matching TRBD1. This CDR3 is built from 13 residues. With 7 bases clipped from V and 7 bases from J, the junction kept 9 bases outside the gene matches. Germline CDR1 and CDR2: MNHNS and SASEGT.

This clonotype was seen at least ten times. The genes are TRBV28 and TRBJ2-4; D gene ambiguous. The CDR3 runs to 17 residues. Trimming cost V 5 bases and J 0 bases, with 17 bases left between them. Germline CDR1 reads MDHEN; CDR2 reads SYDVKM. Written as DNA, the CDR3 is TGTGCCAGCAGTGGAGCACTCCAAGACCTAGCCAAAAACATTCAGTACTTC. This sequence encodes CASSGALQDLAKNIQYF. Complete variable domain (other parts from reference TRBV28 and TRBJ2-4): DVKVTQSSRYLVKRTGEKVFLECVQDMDHENMFWYRQDPGLGLRLIYFSYDVKMKEKGDIPEGYSVSREKKERFSLILESASTNQTSMYLCASSGALQDLAKNIQYFGAGTRLSVL.

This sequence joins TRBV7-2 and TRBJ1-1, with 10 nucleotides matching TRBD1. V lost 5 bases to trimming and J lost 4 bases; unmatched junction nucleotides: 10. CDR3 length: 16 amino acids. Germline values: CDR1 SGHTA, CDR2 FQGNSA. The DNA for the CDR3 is TGTGCCAGCAGCGTGGACAGGGGGAGGAAGAGCACTGAAGCTTTCTTT. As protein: CASSVDRGRKSTEAFF.